These 8 T cell receptor beta chains originate from one sample sequenced in a study of shared clonotypes between healthy human individuals. This table comes from immunoSEQ multiplex PCR, and its TCRdb copy is limited to in-frame clones, with some not included. The sample has 2.5 million or so clones; more than 90% are singletons. Material for sequencing was naive CD4+ T cells sorted from blood. Noted subset: CD45RA+ positively selected. The receptor set was obtained from a man between 18 and 35 years old in good health.

Comment on this clone: Other DNA sequences from this sample encode an identical CDR3 as well. The V call is TRBV15, the J call TRBJ1-1; D is uncertain. Germline-derived CDR1 and CDR2 are LNHNV and YYDKDF (reference sequence). V dropped 0 bases and J dropped 0 bases, with 2 bases sitting between them. The CDR3 length is 13 residues. The CDR3 DNA reads as TGTGCCACCAGCAGAGACTTGAACACTGAAGCTTTCTTT. Its protein is CATSRDLNTEAFF.

The chain uses TRBV5-1 and TRBJ2-2, with a tentative D call TRBD2 (5 bases). The CDR3 is made up of 13 amino acids. Germline CDR1 and CDR2: SGHRS and YFSETQ. With 5 bases removed from V and 5 bases from J, the gap between germline ends came to 10 bases. CDR3 protein: CASRAVATGELFF. The CDR3 nucleotides read TGCGCCAGCAGGGCGGTAGCGACCGGGGAGCTGTTTTTT.

This clone was picked up one time. V is TRBV18 and J is TRBJ2-7, with 8 bases aligning to TRBD2. The CDR3 is 14 residues long. Germline V gene data show CDR1 as KGHSH and CDR2 as LQKENI. Trimming at V came to 6 bases and at J to 4 bases, leaving 8 bases not matched to a gene. DNA for the CDR3: TGTGCCAGCTCCCCATATAGCGGGAAGTACGAGCAGTACTTC. Its protein is CASSPYSGKYEQYF.

The chain employs TRBV18 and TRBJ1-6; 9 positions match TRBD1. Per germline, CDR1 KGHSH and CDR2 LQKENI. The CDR3 sequence is 14 residues long. Unmatched junction bases numbered 6, after V lost 6 bases and J lost 9 bases. The DNA for the CDR3 is TGTGCCAGCTCTTCAGACAGGGGGGGTTCACCCCTCCACTTT. Translated, it gives CASSSDRGGSPLHF.

This chain uses TRBV5-1 with TRBJ2-1, with D tentatively TRBD1 (6 bases). The germline gives CDR1 SGHRS, CDR2 YFSETQ. V was trimmed by 1 base and J by 6 bases, leaving 17 bases between them. The CDR3 sequence is 16 residues long. The CDR3 here is CASSLKGQGSSNEQFF. CDR3 nucleotide sequence: TGCGCCAGCAGCTTGAAGGGGCAGGGGTCTAGCAATGAGCAGTTCTTC.

This rearrangement joins TRBV6-1 to TRBJ2-7; D could derive from TRBD1 or TRBD2 (6 bases each). CDR3 length equals 12 residues. Per germline, CDR1 MNHNS and CDR2 SASEGT. V was trimmed by 8 bases and J by 3 bases, leaving 11 bases between them. CDR3 bases: TGTGCCAGCGGGGGGCAGATCTACGAGCAGTACTTC. As protein: CASGGQIYEQYF.

The rearrangement uses TRBV19 and TRBJ1-6, with 8 bases matching TRBD1. J was trimmed by 8 bases and V by 3 bases; bases with no gene match: 3. Germline CDR1 LNHDA, CDR2 SQIVND (reference sequence). This CDR3 spans 14 amino acids. CDR3 DNA sequence: TGTGCCAGTAGTATGGACAGGGCAGATTCACCCCTCCACTTT. This sequence encodes CASSMDRADSPLHF.

This sequence joins TRBV29-1 and TRBJ1-1; D is unresolved. The germline gives CDR1 SQVTM, CDR2 ANQGSEA. This CDR3 has 11 residues. V lost 2 bases to trimming and J lost 9 bases, with 10 bases between them. The CDR3 sequence is CSVESWSQAFF. DNA for the CDR3: TGCAGCGTTGAAAGTTGGTCTCAAGCTTTCTTT.